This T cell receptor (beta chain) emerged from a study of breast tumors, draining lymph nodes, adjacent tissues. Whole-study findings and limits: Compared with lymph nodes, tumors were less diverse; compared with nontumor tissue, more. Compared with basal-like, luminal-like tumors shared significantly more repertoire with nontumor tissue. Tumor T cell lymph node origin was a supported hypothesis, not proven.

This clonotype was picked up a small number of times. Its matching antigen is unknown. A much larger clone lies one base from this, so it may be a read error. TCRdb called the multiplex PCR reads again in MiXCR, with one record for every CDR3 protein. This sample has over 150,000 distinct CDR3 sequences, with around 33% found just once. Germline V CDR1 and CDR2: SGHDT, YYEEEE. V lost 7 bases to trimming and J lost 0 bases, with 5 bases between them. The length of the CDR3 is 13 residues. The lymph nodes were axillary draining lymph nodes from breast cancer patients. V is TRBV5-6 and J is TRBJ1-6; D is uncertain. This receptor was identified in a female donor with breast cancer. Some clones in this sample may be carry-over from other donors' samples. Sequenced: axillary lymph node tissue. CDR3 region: CASGNSYNSPLHF. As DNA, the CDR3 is TGTGCCAGCGGCAACTCCTATAATTCACCCCTCCACTTT.